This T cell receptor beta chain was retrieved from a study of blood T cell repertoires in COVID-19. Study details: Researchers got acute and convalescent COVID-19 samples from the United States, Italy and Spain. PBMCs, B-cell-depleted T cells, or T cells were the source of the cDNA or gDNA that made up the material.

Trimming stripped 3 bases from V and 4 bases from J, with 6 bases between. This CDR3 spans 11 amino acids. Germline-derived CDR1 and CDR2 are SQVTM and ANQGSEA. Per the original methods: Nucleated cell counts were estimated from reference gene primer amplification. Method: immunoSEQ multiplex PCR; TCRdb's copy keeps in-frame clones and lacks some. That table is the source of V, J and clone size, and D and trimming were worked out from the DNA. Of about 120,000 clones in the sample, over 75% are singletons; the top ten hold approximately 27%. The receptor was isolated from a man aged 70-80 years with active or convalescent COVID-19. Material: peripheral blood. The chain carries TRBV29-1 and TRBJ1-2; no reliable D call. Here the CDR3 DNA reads TGCAGCGTTGATTATCTCTATGGCTACACCTTC. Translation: CSVDYLYGYTF.